The present T cell receptor (beta chain) was sequenced within a study of post-analysis software for immune sequencing data (dated by TCRdb to about 2015). With regard to the full study: Disease courses on record covered relapsing-remitting, secondary progressive and progressive-relapsing multiple sclerosis, though some patients had no subtype annotation. The multiple sclerosis patient repertoires were compared with about a dozen previously published healthy control repertoires from donors aged about 6 to 26 years. A subset of samples was prepared in parallel using single-end sample barcoding, then pooled and co-amplified after Illumina adapter ligation. What the authors observed across the whole study: Direct clustering with F measure revealed strong co-clustering of samples prepared in the same batch, which led to a batch-effect correction. The control group was slightly older than the multiple sclerosis patient group. Normalized Chao1 diversity was significantly lower in multiple sclerosis patients than controls, suggesting substantial peripheral T-cell clonal expansion. Patients showed significantly higher frequencies than controls for roughly five TRBV segments, among them TRBV5-6, TRBV5-1 and TRBV20-1.

Libraries came from PCR. The sequencer listed for this sample is Illumina HiSeq 2500. To reduce PCR and sequencing biases, unique molecular identifiers were built into the TCR beta cDNA libraries. Per 1 to 10 million input T cells, roughly 0.5 million cDNA molecules were obtained, such that each molecule approximated one T cell. The patient libraries were prepared and sequenced using the same protocol as the earlier healthy control dataset. Samples belonging to the same batch were prepared together, multiplexed and sequenced on a shared HiSeq lane. Concerning the study's data processing: Raw barcoded reads were processed with MIGEC, discarding single-read molecular identifier groups before consensus assembly and CDR3 extraction. Clonotype tables were post-analysed with VDJtools, normalizing diversity by down-sampling all datasets to the smallest sample size. To correct batch-related cross-sample contamination, repertoire overlap clustering matched CDR3 amino acid sequences but not nucleotide sequences. TCRdb took the public reads, trimmed them with fastp at Q25, ran MiXCR for clone calling and kept in-frame beta chains. Each CDR3 protein gets just one entry, which takes the most common genes and DNA from the rows behind it. TCRdb's processing, not the authors', yielded these V and J calls. The sample table records about 800,000 distinct CDR3 sequences; roughly 27% of these occur just once. The ten most abundant clones make up around 0.56% of the sample.

The CDR3, from cysteine to phenylalanine, totals 15 residues. CDR3 DNA is the only sequence kept; it has 45 bases, read in frame from the first base. Trimming removed 4 bases from V and 6 bases from J, leaving 17 bases between the germline ends. CDR1 is given as SGDLS and CDR2 as YYNGEE, both from the germline V gene. As regards this clonotype: Its cognate antigen has yet to be identified. Within one base of it there is no much larger clone, and no base qualities were kept.

TCR beta repertoires were profiled from peripheral blood of about a dozen young patients with multiple sclerosis to demonstrate the VDJtools post-analysis software. Multiple sclerosis patients were children and adolescents aged about 6 to 17 years. The sequence links TRBV9 to TRBJ2-4; matching of 6 bases hints at TRBD2 as the D gene. The receptor was isolated from a girl aged 5 to 17 with multiple sclerosis. The source material was blood. The CDR3 region: CASSPRDGRGNIQYF. The DNA sequence follows: TGTGCCAGCAGCCCGCGGGACGGGAGAGGAAACATTCAGTACTTC.